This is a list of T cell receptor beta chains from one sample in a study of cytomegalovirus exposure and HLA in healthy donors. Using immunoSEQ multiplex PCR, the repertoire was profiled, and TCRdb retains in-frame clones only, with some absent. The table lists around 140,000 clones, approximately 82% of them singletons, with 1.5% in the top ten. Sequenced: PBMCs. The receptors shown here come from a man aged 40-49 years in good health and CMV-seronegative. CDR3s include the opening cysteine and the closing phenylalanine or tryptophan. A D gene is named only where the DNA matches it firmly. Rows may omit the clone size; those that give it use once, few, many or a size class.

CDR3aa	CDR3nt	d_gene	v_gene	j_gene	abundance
CASSLQVFGYTF	TGTGCCAGCAGTTTACAGGTCTTCGGCTACACCTTC	-	TRBV28	TRBJ1-2	-
CASSLGAGLRETQYF	TGTGCCAGCAGCTTAGGGGCTGGACTTCGAGAGACCCAGTACTTC	-	TRBV7-2	TRBJ2-5	-
CASSQDTYNEQFF	TGTGCCAGTAGTCAGGACACCTACAATGAGCAGTTCTTC	-	TRBV19	TRBJ2-1	-
CASQDSSSNQPQHF	TGTGCCAGCCAAGACAGCTCTAGCAATCAGCCCCAGCATTTT	-	TRBV6-5	TRBJ1-5	-
CASSERTGAVYEQYF	TGTGCCAGCAGTGAACGCACAGGGGCTGTCTACGAGCAGTACTTC	TRBD1	TRBV6-1	TRBJ2-7	-
CASTGTFDQPQHF	TGTGCCAGTACCGGGACATTCGATCAGCCCCAGCATTTT	-	TRBV19	TRBJ1-5	once
CASSHRGLYEQYF	TGTGCCAGCAGTCACAGGGGGCTCTACGAGCAGTACTTC	TRBD1	TRBV6-5	TRBJ2-7	once
CSVVASPTEAFF	TGCAGCGTTGTGGCCTCACCCACTGAAGCTTTCTTT	-	TRBV29-1	TRBJ1-1	-
CASSGEDRGVDNEQFF	TGTGCCAGCAGCGGGGAGGACAGGGGAGTCGACAATGAGCAGTTCTTC	TRBD1	TRBV7-9	TRBJ2-1	few
CASSLGESADTQYF	TGCGCCAGCAGCTTGGGGGAGTCAGCCGATACGCAGTATTTT	-	TRBV5-1	TRBJ2-3	-
CASSKKRTSGPYEQYF	TGTGCCAGCAGTAAAAAAAGGACTAGCGGCCCCTACGAGCAGTACTTC	TRBD2	TRBV2	TRBJ2-7	-
CASGYPVTEAFF	TGTGCTAGTGGTTACCCTGTAACTGAAGCCTTCTTT	-	TRBV12-5	TRBJ1-1	-
CASSVGVEGGEQYF	TGTGCCAGCAGCGTAGGTGTTGAGGGAGGGGAGCAGTACTTC	TRBD2	TRBV9	TRBJ2-7	-
CASSLGTAYNSPLHF	TGTGCCAGCAGCTTGGGGACAGCCTATAATTCACCCCTCCACTTT	-	TRBV5-5	TRBJ1-6	-
CASSLVRGGGRDTQYF	TGTGCCAGCAGCTTAGTCCGCGGGGGGGGCAGGGATACGCAGTATTTT	TRBD2	TRBV7-2	TRBJ2-3	-
CASRDEGGANYGYTF	TGTGCCAGCAGGGATGAAGGGGGGGCTAACTATGGCTACACCTTC	-	TRBV5-4	TRBJ1-2	-
CASSPWAGGTDEQYF	TGTGCCAGCAGCCCCTGGGCAGGGGGGACGGACGAGCAGTACTTC	-	TRBV11-2	TRBJ2-7	once
CASSQGTDYSYEQYF	TGCGCCAGCAGCCAAGGGACAGACTATTCCTACGAGCAGTACTTC	-	TRBV4-1	TRBJ2-7	-
CASSESPWTASNQPQHF	TGTGCCAGCAGTGAGTCCCCTTGGACAGCTAGCAATCAGCCCCAGCATTTT	-	TRBV6-1	TRBJ1-5	-
CASSLSAGVYNEQFF	TGTGCCAGCAGTTTATCGGCGGGAGTGTACAATGAGCAGTTCTTC	TRBD2	TRBV28	TRBJ2-1	-
CSSSFDTTGSDYGYTF	TGTTCCAGCAGCTTTGATACGACAGGGTCTGACTATGGCTACACCTTC	TRBD1	TRBV7-9	TRBJ1-2	-
CASSIRYEQYF	TGTGCCAGCAGCATCCGCTACGAGCAGTACTTC	-	TRBV5-6	TRBJ2-7	-
CASSGSPRRYSNQPQHF	TGTGCCAGTAGCGGGTCCCCCCGGCGATATAGCAATCAGCCCCAGCATTTT	-	TRBV19	TRBJ1-5	once
CASSVRISGRIYEQYF	TGTGCCAGCAGCGTCCGGATTAGCGGGAGAATCTACGAGCAGTACTTC	TRBD2	TRBV7-9	TRBJ2-7	-
CASSSVWKRGVYNEQFF	TGTGCCAGCAGCTCCGTGTGGAAGCGGGGGGTATACAATGAGCAGTTCTTC	TRBD2	TRBV7-9	TRBJ2-1	-
CASSLSGGSWGYTF	TGTGCCAGCAGTTTATCGGGGGGATCGTGGGGCTACACCTTC	-	TRBV28	TRBJ1-2	-
CASPRDNSRSTDTQYF	TGTGCCAGCCCCCGGGACAACTCACGGAGCACAGATACGCAGTATTTT	-	TRBV7-9	TRBJ2-3	-
CASSPTGRLGFTGELFF	TGTGCCAGCAGCCCGACGGGAAGGTTGGGTTTCACCGGGGAGCTGTTTTTT	-	TRBV7-8	TRBJ2-2	-
CASSGQGAHQPQHF	TGTGCCAGCAGTGGTCAGGGGGCGCATCAGCCCCAGCATTTT	TRBD1	TRBV2	TRBJ1-5	-